These 5 T cell receptor beta chains came from one sample sequenced in a study of identical twins. One entry per CDR3 protein, called by TCRdb with MiXCR from the 5' RACE reads. The sample lists 1.5 million to 2 million distinct CDR3 sequences; about 32% were seen once. Sequencing was done on a sample of cord blood. The receptor set was obtained from a newborn girl in good health.

This clonotype was recorded a few times. The V and J genes are TRBV20-1 and TRBJ2-3, with D perhaps TRBD2 (5 bases). V lost 3 bases and J lost 1, with 11 bases in between. This CDR3 has 14 amino acids. The germline gives CDR1 DFQATT, CDR2 SNEGSKA (reference sequence). CDR3 sequence (DNA): TGCAGTGCTAGTTCTACTAGGGGCACAGATACGCAGTATTTT. It translates to CSASSTRGTDTQYF.

The CDR3: CASSRGTFQETQYF. In DNA form, the CDR3 reads TGTGCCAGCTCCCGAGGGACGTTTCAAGAGACCCAGTACTTC. V usage is TRBV19 and J usage is TRBJ2-5; D is perhaps TRBD1 or TRBD2 (5 bases each). V was shortened by 9 bases and J by 2 bases, with 16 bases between the two germline ends. Per germline, CDR1 LNHDA and CDR2 SQIVND (reference sequence). The CDR3 is made up of 14 amino acids.

V gene TRBV11-3 combines with J gene TRBJ2-3; unclear D gene. Looked up from germline, CDR1 is SGHNT and CDR2 is YENEEA. The CDR3 covers 15 residues. Trimming removed 5 bases at V and 6 bases at J, with 18 bases between. CDR3 in DNA: TGTGCCAGCAGCCGCGCGAGCCCCACCGGGGATACGCAGTATTTT. Its translation: CASSRASPTGDTQYF.

The genes are TRBV11-2 and TRBJ2-1; 12 bases line up with TRBD2. The CDR3 contains 16 residues. Trimming removed 4 bases from V and 8 bases from J; junction bases left unmatched: 9. Germline CDR1 reads SGHAT; CDR2 reads FQNNGV. CDR3 DNA: TGTGCCAGCAGCTGGCGACTAGCGGGGGAGAGGGATGAGCAGTTCTTC. The encoded protein is CASSWRLAGERDEQFF.

This sequence joins TRBV30 and TRBJ1-1, with a possible D match to TRBD1 (6 bases). The germline V and J ends were trimmed by 5 bases and 3 bases, with 13 bases remaining between them. The CDR3 sequence is 13 residues long. Germline V gene data show CDR1 as GTSNPN and CDR2 as SVGIG (reference sequence). CDR3 sequence (DNA): TGTGCCTGGGCTACAGGGTCGGACACTGAAGCTTTCTTT. This codes for CAWATGSDTEAFF.